The clone carrying this T cell receptor beta chain occurred a few times. Its antigen remains unknown. Generated by immunoSEQ multiplex PCR, the TCRdb table keeps only in-frame clones and is missing some. The data contain roughly 1,500 clones, about 20% of them seen just once; the ten biggest clones take up around 10%. This entry comes from a study of T cells in localized non-small cell lung cancer. Looked up from germline, CDR1 is SGHNT and CDR2 is YENEEA. The CDR3 is 18 residues long. The junction had 14 bases not matched to a gene; V was cut back by 5 bases and J by 4 bases. Study observations and caveats: Median roughly 57 top-100 tumor clones were shared with paired adjacent lung. Measurement of T cell clonality placed uninvolved adjacent lung highest, above the level in tumor. A raised T cell density in blood coincided with lengthier overall survival. Sequencing was restricted to one tumor region; therefore, heterogeneity remains possible.

The genes are TRBV11-3 and TRBJ1-3; 10 nucleotides match TRBD1. This clonotype was obtained from a male donor older than 55 with stage I lung adenocarcinoma. The source material was lung tumor tissue, sampled before any cancer treatment. The CDR3 DNA reads as TGTGCCAGCAGCCTTACCGGGGGGACAGGGGAGATAGGAAACACCATATATTTT. The encoded protein is CASSLTGGTGEIGNTIYF.